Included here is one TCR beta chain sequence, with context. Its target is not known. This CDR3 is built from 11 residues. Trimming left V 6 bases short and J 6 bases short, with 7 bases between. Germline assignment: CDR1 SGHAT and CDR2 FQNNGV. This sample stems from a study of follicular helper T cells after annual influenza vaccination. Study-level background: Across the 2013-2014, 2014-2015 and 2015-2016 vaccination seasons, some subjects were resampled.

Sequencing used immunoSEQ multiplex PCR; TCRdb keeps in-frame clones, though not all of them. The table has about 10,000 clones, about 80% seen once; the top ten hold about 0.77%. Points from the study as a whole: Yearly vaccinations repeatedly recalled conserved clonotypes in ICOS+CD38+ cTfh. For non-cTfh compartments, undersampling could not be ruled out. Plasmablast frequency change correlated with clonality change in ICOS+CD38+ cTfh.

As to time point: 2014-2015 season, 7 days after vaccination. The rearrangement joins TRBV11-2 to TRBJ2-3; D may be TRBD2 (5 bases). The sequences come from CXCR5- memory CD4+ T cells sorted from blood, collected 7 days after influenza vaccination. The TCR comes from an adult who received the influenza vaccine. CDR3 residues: CASSGEDTQYF. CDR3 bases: TGTGCCAGCAGTGGGGAGGATACGCAGTATTTT.